This T cell receptor (beta chain) was sequenced during a study of shared clonotypes between healthy human individuals. The protocol was immunoSEQ multiplex PCR, while the TCRdb copy is restricted to in-frame clones and leaves out a portion. The sample holds about 2 million clones, about 95% seen once. The naive CD8 population came from CD45RO-negative cells selected for CCR7, without terminally differentiated effector memory CD45RA+ cells. The TCR originated in a man aged 18 to 30 in good health. Input material: naive CD8+ T cells sorted from blood.

For the CDR3, the DNA is TGTGCCAGCAGTTATTATGGGAATGCCTACGAGCAGTACTTC. Its translation is CASSYYGNAYEQYF. The gene calls are TRBV6-5 and TRBJ2-7; D is unclear. CDR1 and CDR2 from the germline V gene are MNHEY and SVGAGI. V was pared by 3 bases and J by 2 bases, with 11 bases between. There are 14 residues in the CDR3.